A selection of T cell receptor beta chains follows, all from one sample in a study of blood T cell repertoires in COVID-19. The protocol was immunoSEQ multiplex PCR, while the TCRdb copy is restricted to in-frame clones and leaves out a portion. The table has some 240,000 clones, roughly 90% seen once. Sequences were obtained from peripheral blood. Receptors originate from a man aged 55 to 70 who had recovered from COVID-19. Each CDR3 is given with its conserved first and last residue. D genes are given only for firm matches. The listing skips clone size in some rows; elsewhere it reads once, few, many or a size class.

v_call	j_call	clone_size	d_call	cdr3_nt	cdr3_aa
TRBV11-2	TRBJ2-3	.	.	TGTGCCAGCAGCTTACGGCTAGGAGGGGCAGATACGCAGTATTTT	CASSLRLGGADTQYF
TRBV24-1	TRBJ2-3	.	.	TGTGCCACCAGTGACATCAGGCTTAGCACAGATACGCAGTATTTT	CATSDIRLSTDTQYF
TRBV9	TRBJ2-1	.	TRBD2	TGTGCCAGCAGCGTCGGACTAGCGGACAGCTCCTACAATGAGCAGTTCTTC	CASSVGLADSSYNEQFF
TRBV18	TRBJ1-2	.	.	TGTGCCAGCTCACCATCGGACAGTTCCTCTAACTATGGCTACACCTTC	CASSPSDSSSNYGYTF
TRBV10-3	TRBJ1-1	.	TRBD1	TGTGCCATCAGTGAAAAGGCAGGGGGCCTCGGTGCCACTGAAGCTTTCTTT	CAISEKAGGLGATEAFF
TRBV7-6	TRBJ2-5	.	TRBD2	TGTGCCAGCAGCTTTGGCGGGGGGGCCGCGAAGACCCAGTACTTC	CASSFGGGAAKTQYF
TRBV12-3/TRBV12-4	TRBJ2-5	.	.	TGTGCCAGCAGCCCCTCGGAGACCCAGTACTTC	CASSPSETQYF
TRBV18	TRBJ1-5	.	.	TGTGCCAGCTCACCTGGACAGTCCAATCAGCCCCAGCATTTT	CASSPGQSNQPQHF
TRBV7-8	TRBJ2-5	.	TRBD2	TGTGCCAGCAGCTTACTGGTCCTAGCGGGGGGAGAGACCCAGTACTTC	CASSLLVLAGGETQYF
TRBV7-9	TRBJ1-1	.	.	TGTGCCAGCAGCTTACTTCAGGGCACTGAAGCTTTCTTT	CASSLLQGTEAFF
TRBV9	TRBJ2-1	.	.	TGTGCCAGCAGCGTAATACAGGGCGGGAATGAGCAGTTCTTC	CASSVIQGGNEQFF
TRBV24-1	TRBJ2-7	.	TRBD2	TGTGCCACCAGTGATGCCAGCGGGGGGGCTCCCCACGAGCAGTACTTC	CATSDASGGAPHEQYF
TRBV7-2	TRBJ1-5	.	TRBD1	TGTGCCAGCAGCTTAGAGCGGACAGGGGGCAATCAGCCCCAGCATTTT	CASSLERTGGNQPQHF
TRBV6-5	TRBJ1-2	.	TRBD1	TGTGCCAGCAGCCCGGGCTCAGGGGGCGCCTATGGCTACACCTTC	CASSPGSGGAYGYTF
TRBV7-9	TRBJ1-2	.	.	TGTGCCAGCAGCTTAGCGGTGGGCGATGGCTACACCTTC	CASSLAVGDGYTF
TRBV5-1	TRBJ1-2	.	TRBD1	TGCGCCAGCAGCTTGTTGACTCAGGGGGCGGAGGGCTACACCTTC	CASSLLTQGAEGYTF
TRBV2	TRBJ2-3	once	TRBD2	TGTGCCAGCAGTGCCGTCCCTAGCGGGGGGACCAGGTTTCTACATTTT	CASSAVPSGGTRFLHF
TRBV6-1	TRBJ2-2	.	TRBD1	TGTGCCAGCAGTGAGAGACAGGGGCGCTTTGCGAACACCGGGGAGCTGTTTTTT	CASSERQGRFANTGELFF
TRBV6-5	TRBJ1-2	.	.	TGTGCCAGCAGTTACAGGGGCTCAAAGGGGGACTATGGCTACACCTTC	CASSYRGSKGDYGYTF
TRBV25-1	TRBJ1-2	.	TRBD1	TGTGCCAGCAGTGAAAACCGACAGGGGGCGTATGGCTACACCTTC	CASSENRQGAYGYTF
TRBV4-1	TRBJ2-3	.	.	TGCGCCAGCAACCCTTTATACCAGCGGTTTAGCACAGATACGCAGTATTTT	CASNPLYQRFSTDTQYF
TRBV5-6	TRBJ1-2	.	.	TGTGCCAGCAGCTTGGACGGTTTAAACTATGGCTACACCTTC	CASSLDGLNYGYTF
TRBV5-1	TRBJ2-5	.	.	TGCGCCAGCAGCGAATTACCGAGACTCCAAGAGACCCAGTACTTC	CASSELPRLQETQYF
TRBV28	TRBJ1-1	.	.	TGTGCCAGCAGTTTAGTCGGAGGGGTGGTTGCTGAAGCTTTCTTT	CASSLVGGVVAEAFF
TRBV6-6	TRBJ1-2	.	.	TGTGCCAGCAGTTTAAAGGGAGGAATGGGCTACACCTTC	CASSLKGGMGYTF
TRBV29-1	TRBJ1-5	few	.	TGCAGCGTTCTCACAGGGACCCACGCTAATCAGCCCCAGCATTTT	CSVLTGTHANQPQHF
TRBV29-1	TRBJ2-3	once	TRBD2	TGCAGCGAGACTAGCGGGGGGGCCGCCGATACGCAGTATTTT	CSETSGGAADTQYF
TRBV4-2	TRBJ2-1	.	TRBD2	TGTGCCAGCAGCCAAGGAAATAGCGGGGGGGGCAATGAGCAGTTCTTC	CASSQGNSGGGNEQFF
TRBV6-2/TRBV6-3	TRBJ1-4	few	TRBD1	TGTGCCAGCAGTTACCGACAGGGGCGGAATGAAAAACTGTTTTTT	CASSYRQGRNEKLFF
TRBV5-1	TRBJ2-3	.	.	TGCGCCAGCAGCCGAGGTGGCACAGATACGCAGTATTTT	CASSRGGTDTQYF
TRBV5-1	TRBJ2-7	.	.	TGCGCCAGCAGCTTGCAGGGGTTCGAGCAGTACTTC	CASSLQGFEQYF
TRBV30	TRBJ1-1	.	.	TGTGCCTGGAGTCTTCCGGGGAAATCGAACACTGAAGCTTTCTTT	CAWSLPGKSNTEAFF
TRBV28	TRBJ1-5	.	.	TGTGCCAGCAGTCGGGGTGGGGACAATCAGCCCCAGCATTTT	CASSRGGDNQPQHF
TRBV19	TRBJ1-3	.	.	TGTGCCAGTAGTATCCGGGGATTCCGGGACACCATATATTTT	CASSIRGFRDTIYF
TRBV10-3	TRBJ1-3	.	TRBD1	TGTGCCATCAGTGAGTGGGGGACAGGTGAGCTGGAAAACACCATATATTTT	CAISEWGTGELENTIYF
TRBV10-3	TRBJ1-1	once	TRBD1	TGTGCCATCAGCGACGGTGACAGGGTGAACACTGAAGCTTTCTTT	CAISDGDRVNTEAFF
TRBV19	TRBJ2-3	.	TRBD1	TGTGCCAGTAGTATCCGGGACAGTAGAGCAGATACGCAGTATTTT	CASSIRDSRADTQYF
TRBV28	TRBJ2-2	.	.	TGTGCCAGCAGTTCGGGGGACACCGGGGAGCTGTTTTTT	CASSSGDTGELFF
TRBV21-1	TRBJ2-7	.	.	TGTGCCAGCAGCAAAGGATGGGGGCTAGCGGTGGGACAATGCCCCTACGAGCAGTACTTC	CASSKGWGLAVGQCPYEQYF
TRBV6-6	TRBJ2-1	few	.	TGTGCCAGCAGGCCACCACACGCCCTCTCCTACAATGAGCAGTTCTTC	CASRPPHALSYNEQFF
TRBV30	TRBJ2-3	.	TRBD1	TGTGCCTGGAGTGTAGGGACAGCACCTACGCAGTATTTT	CAWSVGTAPTQYF
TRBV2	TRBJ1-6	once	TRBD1	TGTGCCAGCAGTGGTTCCAGGGGGATTTATAATTCACCCCTCCACTTT	CASSGSRGIYNSPLHF
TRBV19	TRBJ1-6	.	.	TGTGCCAGTAGTCCCCGAGCGGGGCTTTCACCCCTCCACTTT	CASSPRAGLSPLHF
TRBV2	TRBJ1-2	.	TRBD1	TGTGCCAGCAGGGGGACAGGGGTCTATGGCTACACCTTC	CASRGTGVYGYTF
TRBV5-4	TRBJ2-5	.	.	TGTGCCAGCAGCTTCTCGGGGAACGGACAAGAGACCCAGTACTTC	CASSFSGNGQETQYF
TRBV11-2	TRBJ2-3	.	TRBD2	TGTGCCAGCAGGATCACTAGCGGGGGGGGAGATACGCAGTATTTT	CASRITSGGGDTQYF
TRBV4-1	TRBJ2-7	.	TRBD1	TGCGCCAGCAGCCAAAGCGCAGGGGGCTCCTACGAGCAGTACTTC	CASSQSAGGSYEQYF
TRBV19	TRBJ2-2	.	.	TGTGCCAGTAGTATAGGCAGGCAAACGAACACCGGGGAGCTGTTTTTT	CASSIGRQTNTGELFF
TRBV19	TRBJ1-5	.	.	TGTGCCAGTAGTATTAGCTCGGATCAGCCCCAGCATTTT	CASSISSDQPQHF
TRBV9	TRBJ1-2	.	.	TGTGCCAGCAGCCCAGGAAGAGTGGCAAATGGCTACACCTTC	CASSPGRVANGYTF